One sample yielded the 23 T cell receptor beta chains listed below, sequenced in a study of blood T cell repertoires in COVID-19. Some clones are missing from TCRdb's copy, which holds only in-frame ones; the method was immunoSEQ multiplex PCR. The sample consists of roughly 70,000 clones, 80% to 90% of them appearing once. The sequenced sample was peripheral blood. These receptors were taken from an older man with acute or convalescent COVID-19.

This clone was counted once. This sequence joins TRBV9 and TRBJ2-3, with 8 positions matching TRBD2. After removal of 4 bases from V and 4 bases from J, the junction contained 2 bases not matched to a gene. The CDR3 sequence is 13 residues long. Germline V CDR1 and CDR2: SGDLS, YYNGEE. In nucleotides, the CDR3 is TGTGCCAGCAGCCCGGGGGGGCCAGATACGCAGTATTTT. This sequence encodes CASSPGGPDTQYF.

The chain links TRBV10-3 to TRBJ2-3; 8 bases agree with TRBD1. V gave up 5 bases and J gave up 4 bases; unmatched junction bases: 5. This CDR3 is 14 amino acids long. The germline V gene encodes CDR1 ENHRY and CDR2 SYGVKD. CDR3 residues: CAISTGGIADTQYF. The CDR3 nucleotides are TGTGCCATCAGTACAGGGGGGATCGCAGATACGCAGTATTTT.

V usage is TRBV29-1 and J usage is TRBJ2-3; D is possibly TRBD2 (5 bases). The CDR3 contains 16 residues. Between the trimmed V and J ends, which lost 3 bases and 0 bases, there was a span of 16 bases. The germline V gene encodes CDR1 SQVTM and CDR2 ANQGSEA. The CDR3, as DNA: TGCAGCGTTGAGGACTCTCCATATTCTAGCACAGATACGCAGTATTTT. Protein product: CSVEDSPYSSTDTQYF.

The rearrangement links TRBV18 to TRBJ1-4; no clear D gene. The CDR3 is made up of 13 amino acids. V lost 6 bases, J lost 13 bases, and 18 bases lay in between. Germline V CDR1 and CDR2: KGHSH, LQKENI. The CDR3 nucleotides read TGTGCCAGCTCCCAGGACGCCGGGGTGAGACTGTTTTTT. Its translation: CASSQDAGVRLFF.

The genes are TRBV27 and TRBJ2-1, with TRBD2 matching over 10 bases. V trimming: 3 bases; J trimming: 8 bases; junction bases outside the gene matches: 7. This CDR3 has 15 amino acids. Germline-derived CDR1 and CDR2 are MNHEY and SMNVEV (reference sequence). The CDR3 loop reads CASSLASGSIYEQFF. The CDR3 DNA follows: TGTGCCAGCAGTTTGGCTAGCGGGAGTATATATGAGCAGTTCTTC.

The gene calls are TRBV24-1 and TRBJ1-2, with D possibly being TRBD1 (5 bases). The ends were cut back, 1 base at V and 7 bases at J, with 15 bases in the middle. The CDR3 totals 15 residues. The V gene's germline CDR1 is KGHDR and CDR2 SFDVKD. This chain's CDR3 is CATSDFAGGRSGYTF. For the CDR3, the DNA is TGTGCCACCAGTGATTTTGCCGGGGGAAGGTCTGGCTACACCTTC.

V gene TRBV4-1 combines with J gene TRBJ2-7; 7 bases are shared with TRBD1. Germline CDR1 and CDR2: MGHRA and YSYEKL. The J segment lost 2 bases and the V segment lost 0 bases, leaving 10 bases of the junction unmatched. This CDR3 contains 17 residues. This chain's CDR3 is CASSQDLRQGLTYEQYF. CDR3 coding DNA: TGCGCCAGCAGCCAAGATCTCCGACAGGGCCTAACCTACGAGCAGTACTTC.

The chain has TRBV4-1 and TRBJ1-1; 9 bases match TRBD1. The CDR3 totals 17 residues. The V and J ends lost 4 bases and 0 bases, in that order; junction bases with no gene match: 9. The V gene's germline CDR1 is MGHRA and CDR2 YSYEKL. CDR3 in amino acids: CASSPGTGKHLNTEAFF. The CDR3 nucleotides are TGCGCCAGCAGCCCTGGGACAGGGAAACACCTGAACACTGAAGCTTTCTTT.

This clone was recorded only once. The chain recombines TRBV18 with TRBJ2-1; D might be TRBD2 (5 bases). CDR1 and CDR2 from the germline V gene are KGHSH and LQKENI. The CDR3 sequence is 12 residues long. The V and J ends lost 0 bases and 8 bases respectively, with 5 bases between them. CDR3 sequence (DNA): TGTGCCAGCTCACCACCGAGGGATGAGCAGTTCTTC. It translates to CASSPPRDEQFF.

DNA for the CDR3: TGTGCCAGCAGTTACTCGATATGGGACAGAGGCACTGAAGCTTTCTTT. It is translated as CASSYSIWDRGTEAFF. The V and J genes are TRBV6-5 and TRBJ1-1; 7 bases map to TRBD1. Germline CDR1 and CDR2: MNHEY and SVGAGI. The CDR3 has 16 residues. The trim removed 0 bases at V and 4 bases at J, leaving 8 bases unmatched.

This clone occurred a few times. The chain couples TRBV5-6 to TRBJ1-3, with D maybe TRBD1 (5 bases). The CDR3 is made up of 15 amino acids. CDR1 is SGHDT and CDR2 is YYEEEE in the germline V gene. V was cut by 0 bases and J by 0 bases, with 7 bases left in between. The CDR3 coding sequence is TGTGCCAGCAGCTTGGGACAGCACTCTGGAAACACCATATATTTT. Translation gives CASSLGQHSGNTIYF.

This clone has just one count. V usage is TRBV3-1 (or the pseudogene TRBV3-2) and J usage is TRBJ1-2; perhaps TRBD1 as D (5 bases). The V end was cut by 1 base, the J end by 2 bases, with 8 bases between. Germline CDR1 LGHDT, CDR2 YNNKEL (reference sequence). The CDR3 consists of 14 residues. For the CDR3, the DNA is TGTGCCAGCAGCCAAGGACAGAAGAACTATGGCTACACCTTC. It codes for CASSQGQKNYGYTF.

The J gene is TRBJ1-1, the V gene TRBV2, with a weak D call TRBD1 (5 bases). V lost 4 bases to trimming and J lost 3 bases, with 12 bases between them. This CDR3 contains 14 residues. Germline values: CDR1 SNHLY, CDR2 FYNNEI. The DNA for the CDR3 is TGTGCCAGCAGTGCCCAGGGCGCCGACACTGAAGCTTTCTTT. Translating it yields CASSAQGADTEAFF.

With respect to this clone: The same CDR3 also results from other DNA sequences found in this sample. This sequence joins TRBV5-1 and TRBJ2-5; 8 bases are a match to TRBD1. Trimming took 4 bases from V and 0 from J; bases not matched to a gene: 8. This CDR3 is built from 16 residues. Germline V lookup: CDR1 SGHRS, CDR2 YFSETQ. This CDR3 reads CASSGGTGGYQETQYF. Here the CDR3 DNA reads TGCGCCAGCAGCGGGGGGACAGGAGGGTACCAAGAGACCCAGTACTTC.

This sequence joins TRBV24-1 and TRBJ2-3; TRBD2 aligns across 13 bases. V was pared by 12 bases and J by 5 bases, with 7 bases of the junction left unmatched. CDR1 and CDR2 from the germline V gene are KGHDR and SFDVKD. The CDR3 spans 14 residues. The CDR3 DNA follows: TGTGCCTCAACTAGCGGGAGGGAAGGAGATACGCAGTATTTT. Translated, it gives CASTSGREGDTQYF.

The rearrangement links TRBV6-4 to TRBJ1-6, with D tentatively TRBD1 (5 bases). The V end was cut by 3 bases, the J end by 10 bases, with 13 bases between. Germline-derived CDR1 and CDR2 are MRHNA and SNTAGT. This CDR3 spans 14 amino acids. CDR3 DNA sequence: TGTGCCAGCAGTGAGGGGGGAAGGGGCTCACCCCTCCACTTT. Its protein product is CASSEGGRGSPLHF.

V gene TRBV20-1 combines with J gene TRBJ1-1; D ambiguous. In germline, CDR1 is DFQATT, CDR2 SNEGSKA (reference sequence). V shed 5 bases and J shed 7 bases, with 8 bases lying between them. This CDR3 region has 10 residues. CDR3 nucleotide sequence: TGCAGTGCTCTTAAAAATGAAGCTTTCTTT. Its protein is CSALKNEAFF.

The V call is TRBV18, the J call TRBJ1-2; no firm D call. Trimming took 6 bases from V and 1 from J, leaving 9 bases between them. Germline CDR1 and CDR2: KGHSH and LQKENI. This CDR3 has 13 residues. The CDR3 loop reads CASSPNGNYGYTF. The DNA of the CDR3 is TGTGCCAGCTCCCCTAACGGTAACTATGGCTACACCTTC. Complete variable domain (other parts from reference TRBV18 and TRBJ1-2): NAGVMQNPRHLVRRRGQEARLRCSPMKGHSHVYWYRQLPEEGLKFMVYLQKENIIDESGMPKERFSAEFPKEGPSILRIQQVVRGDSAAYFCASSPNGNYGYTFGSGTRLTVV.

This sequence joins TRBV5-6 and TRBJ1-4; perhaps TRBD1 as D (6 bases). From germline, CDR1 is SGHDT and CDR2 YYEEEE. V gave up 5 bases and J gave up 5 bases, with 13 bases separating them. The CDR3 is 14 amino acids. CDR3 bases: TGTGCCAGCAGACTTGGACAGACGAATGAAAAACTGTTTTTT. It translates to CASRLGQTNEKLFF.

This clone has a single count. The gene calls are TRBV6-1 and TRBJ1-1, with D possibly being TRBD1 (5 bases). Per the germline V gene, CDR1 is MNHNS and CDR2 is SASEGT. The CDR3 covers 15 residues. V lost 0 bases and J lost 6, with 14 bases in between. Written as DNA, the CDR3 is TGTGCCAGCAGTGAAGCGGTTCAGGGTGGGGCTGAAGCTTTCTTT. Encoded protein: CASSEAVQGGAEAFF.

CDR3 residues: CAWSPRTSGRLEHGSYEQYF. Written as DNA, the CDR3 is TGTGCCTGGAGTCCCAGGACTAGCGGGAGGCTTGAGCACGGATCCTACGAGCAGTACTTC. V usage is TRBV30 and J usage is TRBJ2-7, with TRBD2 matching over 14 bases. The J segment lost 1 base and the V segment lost 2 bases, leaving 16 bases of the junction unmatched. The CDR3 extends over 20 amino acids. Germline V lookup: CDR1 GTSNPN, CDR2 SVGIG (reference sequence).

The genes are TRBV7-9 and TRBJ1-3; D not resolved. The CDR3 is 14 residues long. CDR1 SEHNR and CDR2 FQNEAQ come from the germline V gene (reference sequence). V was clipped by 5 bases and J by 3 bases, with 11 bases between them. The CDR3 is CASSPNAGGNTIYF. CDR3 DNA sequence: TGTGCCAGCAGCCCGAATGCGGGTGGAAACACCATATATTTT.

The gene calls are TRBV19 and TRBJ1-5; maybe TRBD1 (6 bases). V was trimmed by 4 bases and J by 3 bases, leaving 10 bases between them. From germline, CDR1 is LNHDA and CDR2 SQIVND (reference sequence). The CDR3 loop spans 14 amino acids. The CDR3 spells CASSTTGPNQPQHF. In DNA, the CDR3 is TGTGCCAGTAGTACAACAGGGCCCAATCAGCCCCAGCATTTT.